These T cell receptor beta chains were read from a single sample in a study of T cell repertoires in ileal Crohn's disease. The method was immunoSEQ multiplex PCR; TCRdb's version includes in-frame clones alone and lacks a portion of them. Of more than 25,000 clones in the sample, around 80% were seen once. Sequencing input: ileal tissue. All receptors come from an adult with Crohn's disease. CDR3s include the opening cysteine and the closing phenylalanine or tryptophan. The D gene is left open where the match is weak. Size is omitted from some rows. Given values are once, few, many or a class for expanded clones.

>.|TRBJ2-3|.|TRBV2
TGTGCCAGCAGTGAGGGCACCCTTGTCCGTACGCAGTATTTT
CASSEGTLVRTQYF
>TRBD1|TRBJ1-1|.|TRBV7-2
TGTGCCAGCAGGACAGGGGGGATGAACACTGAAGCTTTCTTT
CASRTGGMNTEAFF
>TRBD1|TRBJ2-1|.|TRBV19
TGTGCCAGTAGTCCTCGGACAGGGATGAATGAGCAGTTCTTC
CASSPRTGMNEQFF
>TRBD2|TRBJ2-7|.|TRBV5-1
TGCGCCAGCAGCTCGGGACTAGCGACGCCCTACGAGCAGTACTTC
CASSSGLATPYEQYF
>.|TRBJ1-1|.|TRBV14
TGTGCCAGCAGCCGCCAGTATAACACTGAAGCTTTCTTT
CASSRQYNTEAFF
>TRBD2|TRBJ2-5|.|TRBV6-1
TGTGCCAGCAGTGCCGGGGGGGAGACCCAGTACTTC
CASSAGGETQYF
>TRBD1|TRBJ1-2|.|TRBV6-4
TGTGCCAGCAGTCAGGGGGCTCTCTTAAGATATGGCTACACCTTC
CASSQGALLRYGYTF
>.|TRBJ1-3|medium-sized|TRBV6-1
TGTGCCAGCAAAACAGGGTCCTCTGGAAACACCATATATTTT
CASKTGSSGNTIYF
>.|TRBJ1-1|.|TRBV6-6
TGTGCCAGCAGTTACGAACGGGGAAAGATCGGCACTGAAGCTTTCTTT
CASSYERGKIGTEAFF
>TRBD1|TRBJ1-2|.|TRBV4-2
TGTGCCAGCAGCGAGACAGGGGCCAGAAACTATGGCTACACCTTC
CASSETGARNYGYTF
>TRBD1|TRBJ1-1|.|TRBV7-9
TGTGCCACACCTCGGGACAGGGAGAACACTGAAGCTTTCTTT
CATPRDRENTEAFF
>TRBD1|TRBJ2-7|.|TRBV27
TGTGCCAGCAGCCCTAGGACAGGGGGCTCCGAGCAGTACTTC
CASSPRTGGSEQYF
>.|TRBJ1-5|.|TRBV7-3
TGTGCCAGCAGCTTAAGGGCGCGTCAGCCCCAGCATTTT
CASSLRARQPQHF
>.|TRBJ1-1|once|TRBV5-1
TGCGCCAGCAGCTACGGACAACCGAACATGAACACTGAAGCTTTCTTT
CASSYGQPNMNTEAFF
>.|TRBJ2-1|.|TRBV6-5
TGTGCCAGCAGTTACTCGGGCTTTTACAATGAGCAGTTCTTC
CASSYSGFYNEQFF
>TRBD2|TRBJ2-3|.|TRBV7-3
TGTGCCAGCAGCTTACGGGCGGGAGTAGATACGCAGTATTTT
CASSLRAGVDTQYF
>TRBD1|TRBJ2-4|.|TRBV11-3
TGTGCCAGCAGCCCCGGGACAGGAAACATTCAGTACTTC
CASSPGTGNIQYF
>TRBD1|TRBJ1-2|.|TRBV6-1
TGTGCCAGTTTGGGACAGTTCTATGGCTACACCTTC
CASLGQFYGYTF
>.|TRBJ2-2|once|TRBV5-6
TGTGCCAGCAGCCTTATCCCCGGGGAGCTGTTTTTT
CASSLIPGELFF
>.|TRBJ2-7|.|TRBV11-2
TGTGCCAGCAGCCCCCTACCTGACTACGAGCAGTACTTC
CASSPLPDYEQYF
>.|TRBJ1-1|.|TRBV7-9
TGTGCCAGCAGCCCCGAGGCAGTGAACACTGAAGCTTTCTTT
CASSPEAVNTEAFF
>.|TRBJ2-2|few|TRBV19
TGTGCCAGTAGTGCCCGTTTGGACAGCCACACCGGGGAGCTGTTTTTT
CASSARLDSHTGELFF
>.|TRBJ2-2|.|TRBV2
TGTGCCAGCAGTGACTCGCCAGCGAACACCGGGGAGCTGTTTTTT
CASSDSPANTGELFF
>TRBD2|TRBJ2-3|.|TRBV7-2
TGTGCCAGCAGCTTAGGACTAGCGGGAGGGATAGCCCAGTATTTT
CASSLGLAGGIAQYF
>.|TRBJ2-7|.|TRBV5-1
TGCGCCAGCAGCCTGTTGGGGGTGACGCGGGGCGAGCAGTACTTC
CASSLLGVTRGEQYF
>.|TRBJ2-3|.|TRBV27
TGTGCCAGCAGTTTGGAAAGGACAGGAGGGGCAGATACGCAGTATTTT
CASSLERTGGADTQYF
>TRBD2|TRBJ2-3|.|TRBV7-9
TGTGCCAGCAGCTTCACTAGCGGCGAAAGCACAGATACGCAGTATTTT
CASSFTSGESTDTQYF
>.|TRBJ2-7|.|TRBV19
TGTGCCAGTAGTATTGGAGGGTTGAATAGGTACGAGCAGTACTTC
CASSIGGLNRYEQYF
>TRBD2|TRBJ2-1|.|TRBV30
TGTGCCTGGAGCCTCGTTGGGGCTAGCGGGAGACAAAACAATGAGCAGTTCTTC
CAWSLVGASGRQNNEQFF
>.|TRBJ2-2|.|TRBV19
TGTGCCAGTAGTAAGTCACAGGGAAACACCGGGGAGCTGTTTTTT
CASSKSQGNTGELFF
>.|TRBJ2-7|.|TRBV19
TGTGCCAGTAGCCAGGGCTACGAGCAGTACTTC
CASSQGYEQYF
>TRBD1|TRBJ2-7|.|TRBV6-1
TGTGCCAGCAGCCAGACAGGGCCCTACGAGCAGTACTTC
CASSQTGPYEQYF
>TRBD2|TRBJ2-2|.|TRBV10-3
TGTGCCATCAGCTCCACTAGCGGGGGCCCCGGGGAGCTGTTTTTT
CAISSTSGGPGELFF
>.|TRBJ1-2|.|TRBV6-4
TGTGCCAGCATGAAAGGGGGGGGTTATGGCTACACCTTC
CASMKGGGYGYTF
>.|TRBJ1-3|few|TRBV9
TGTGCCAGCAGCGTGGCCATTACTGGAAACACCATATATTTT
CASSVAITGNTIYF
>TRBD2|TRBJ2-7|medium-sized|TRBV4-3
TGCGCCAGCAGCCAAGACAGCGGGGCTACGTACGAGCAGTACTTC
CASSQDSGATYEQYF
>TRBD1|TRBJ2-5|.|TRBV5-5
TGTGCCAGCAGCCGCGCGGGACAGGGCCAAGAGACCCAGTACTTC
CASSRAGQGQETQYF
>.|TRBJ1-5|.|TRBV19
TGTGCCAGTAGTATGGGACTGGGCGGGAGCCAGCCCCAGCATTTT
CASSMGLGGSQPQHF
>TRBD1|TRBJ2-7|.|TRBV7-2
TGTGCCAGCAGCCCCCGACAGGGGTCCTACGAGCAGTACTTC
CASSPRQGSYEQYF
>.|TRBJ2-3|.|TRBV19
TGTGCCAGTAGTCCCGGCCGGCTAGGAAGAGATACGCAGTATTTT
CASSPGRLGRDTQYF
>TRBD1|TRBJ2-7|.|TRBV15
TGTGCCACCAGAGGGTGGGGGACAGGAGCCTACGAGCAGTACTTC
CATRGWGTGAYEQYF